These T cell receptor beta chains were read from a single sample in a study of blood T cell repertoires in COVID-19. Libraries were prepared by immunoSEQ multiplex PCR; TCRdb keeps only in-frame clonotypes and omits some of them. The sample holds some 190,000 clones, approximately 85% seen once. Sequencing used PBMCs or T cells enriched from blood (not recorded which). The source is a middle-aged man with acute COVID-19. Each CDR3 is given without its conserved first and last residue. Fields, in order: CDR3 length, V gene, CDR3 protein.

>11|TRBV19
ASSGQGYSEAF
>14|TRBV14
ASSQDRPGWNTEAF
>12|TRBV9
ASGITGNNSPLH
>13|TRBV29-1
SVLGSGALNTEAF
>14|TRBV27
ASSPQGDRVVSEQF
>12|TRBV19
ASSIGQGKQPQH
>15|TRBV7-8
ASSSYTGTRTTDTQY
>15|TRBV12-5
ASGSEGTGARIYGYT
>12|TRBV5-4
ASSSGQGSYEQY
>13|TRBV24-1
ATSDLNSYTGELF
>12|TRBV28
ASSLSDRSGGYT
>13|TRBV6-5
ASKTSESSYNEQF
>15|TRBV11-2
ASSLDISGRSTDTQY
>11|TRBV5-1
ASSLERDQPQH
>12|TRBV2
ASTIRLVGGELF
>12|TRBV5-5
ASSPTTDHYGYT
>12|TRBV27
ASNPSGLAGEQY
>15|TRBV5-5
ASSLAGAGGDYYGYT
>14|TRBV7-3
ASSPAPGRGQETQY
>12|TRBV19
ASSPTGTSGRTY
>10|TRBV12-3/TRBV12-4
ASGQGNSPLH
>14|TRBV4-1
ASSQGVGGPIYGYT
>13|TRBV28
ASSLGGDPLGPQH
>11|TRBV2
ASLAGGLNEQF
>14|TRBV18
ASSPGLADITGELF
>12|TRBV7-9
ASSSDDTSYEQY
>13|TRBV4-3
ASSQDRDTAETQY
>13|TRBV19
ASSIRDRGTDTQY
>11|TRBV14
ASSQLQGHEQF
>12|TRBV10-3
AISGSQDRVRGE
>13|TRBV5-1
ASSLAGYSTDTQY
>12|TRBV13
ASSGGIRHHIQY
>13|TRBV14
ASSPSQGLHYEQY
>14|TRBV10-3
AISEFRQSSNQPQH
>13|TRBV7-3
ASSLERGSTDTQY
>12|TRBV4-1
ASSQGYSRGEAF
>13|TRBV7-2
ASSGGGLSTDTQY
>16|TRBV3-1/TRBV3-2
ASSQALAGGHLTDTQY
>13|TRBV6-5
ASRREGFSNSPLH
>10|TRBV9
ASSAAAYGYT
>11|TRBV2
ASRTGGNQPQH
>12|TRBV6-6
ASSSSGTGGSLH
>17|TRBV27
ASSFVAGLAGLTNNEQF
>13|TRBV4-1
ASSQGGGVGQPQH
>13|TRBV7-9
ASSNEQGARNTIY
>12|TRBV23-1
ASSQSYCLYEQY
>14|TRBV9
ASSVEAWGRNTEAF
>14|TRBV5-4
ASSLGRTSGQETQY
>14|TRBV3-1/TRBV3-2
ASSLLRTGISNEQF
>13|TRBV11-2
ASSGPGQMNEKLF
>14|TRBV6-1
ASSENLGGTYNEQF
>11|TRBV2
ASKRERSNEQF
>12|TRBV18
ASSTDRGRETQY
>10|TRBV5-6
ASSFPGRGYT
>13|TRBV4-1
ASSQSPTIQETQY
>13|TRBV5-1
ASSSQGADNEKLF
>12|TRBV2
ASSGQGLLHEQY
>13|TRBV15
ATSRLAGETGELF
>12|TRBV3-1/TRBV3-2
ASTGLAGEETQY